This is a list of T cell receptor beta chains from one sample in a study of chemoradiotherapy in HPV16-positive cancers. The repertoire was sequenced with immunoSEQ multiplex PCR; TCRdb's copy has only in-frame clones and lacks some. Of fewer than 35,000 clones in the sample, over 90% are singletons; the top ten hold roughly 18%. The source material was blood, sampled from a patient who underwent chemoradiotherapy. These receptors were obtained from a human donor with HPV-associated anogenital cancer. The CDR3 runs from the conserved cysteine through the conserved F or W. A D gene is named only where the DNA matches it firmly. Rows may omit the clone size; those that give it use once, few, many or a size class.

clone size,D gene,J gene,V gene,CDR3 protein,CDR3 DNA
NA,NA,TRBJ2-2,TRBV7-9,CASSQQGLIGELFF,TGTGCCAGCAGCCAACAGGGTTTGATCGGGGAGCTGTTTTTT
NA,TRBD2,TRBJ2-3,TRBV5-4,CASSLGRGAGTDTQYF,TGTGCCAGCAGCTTAGGGCGGGGGGCCGGTACAGATACGCAGTATTTT
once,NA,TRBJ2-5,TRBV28,CASTLGGYSGETQYF,TGTGCCAGCACCCTGGGCGGGTATAGTGGGGAGACCCAGTACTTC
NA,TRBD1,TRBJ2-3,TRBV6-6,CASSYSRQGATDTQYF,TGTGCCAGCAGTTACTCGCGGCAGGGGGCAACAGATACGCAGTATTTT
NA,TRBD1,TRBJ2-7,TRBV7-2,CASSSDRVGSYEQYF,TGTGCCAGCAGCTCCGACAGGGTTGGGTCCTACGAGCAGTACTTC
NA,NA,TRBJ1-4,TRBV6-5,CASSWGEIGEKLFF,TGTGCCAGCAGTTGGGGGGAAATTGGTGAAAAACTGTTTTTT
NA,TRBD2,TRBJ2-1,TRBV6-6,CASSTGLAGSYNEQFF,TGTGCCAGCAGTACAGGACTAGCGGGGAGCTACAATGAGCAGTTCTTC
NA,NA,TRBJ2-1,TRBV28,CASSLWQSSYNEQFF,TGTGCCAGCAGTTTATGGCAGAGCTCCTACAATGAGCAGTTCTTC
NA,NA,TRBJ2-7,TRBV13,CASSLGAPSYEQYF,TGTGCCAGCAGCTTAGGGGCACCTTCCTACGAGCAGTACTTC
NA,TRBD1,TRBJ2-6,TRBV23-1,CASRDSRDRLLAGANVLTF,TGCGCCAGCAGAGATTCCCGGGACAGGTTGTTGGCGGGGGCCAACGTCCTGACTTTC
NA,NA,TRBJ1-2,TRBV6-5,CASSYSPDNYGYTF,TGTGCCAGCAGTTACTCGCCAGATAACTATGGCTACACCTTC
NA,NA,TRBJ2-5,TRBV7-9,CASSLANLRELQETQYF,TGTGCCAGCAGCTTAGCGAACCTCCGGGAGCTTCAAGAGACCCAGTACTTC
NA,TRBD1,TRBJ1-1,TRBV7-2,CASSFGGTGNTEAFF,TGTGCCAGCAGCTTTGGGGGGACAGGGAACACTGAAGCTTTCTTT
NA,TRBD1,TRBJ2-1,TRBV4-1,CASRSGTGGSLSYNEQFF,TGCGCCAGCAGGTCCGGGACAGGGGGCTCGTTATCCTACAATGAGCAGTTCTTC
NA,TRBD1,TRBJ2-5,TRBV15,CATSRDGDRGRETQYF,TGTGCCACCAGCAGAGATGGGGACAGGGGGCGAGAGACCCAGTACTTC
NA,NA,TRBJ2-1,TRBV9,CASSGPYSYNEQFF,TGTGCCAGCAGCGGACCATACTCCTACAATGAGCAGTTCTTC
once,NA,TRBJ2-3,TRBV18,CASSPPPETTDTQYF,TGTGCCAGCTCACCACCTCCAGAAACCACAGATACGCAGTATTTT
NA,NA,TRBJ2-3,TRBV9,CASSPGPDTQYF,TGTGCCAGCAGCCCCGGTCCAGATACGCAGTATTTT
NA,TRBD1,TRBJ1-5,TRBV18,CASSQGQGNQPQHF,TGTGCCAGCTCACAGGGACAGGGCAATCAGCCCCAGCATTTT
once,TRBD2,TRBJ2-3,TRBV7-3,CASSLNGLAGGDTQYF,TGTGCCAGCAGCCTCAATGGACTAGCGGGAGGAGATACGCAGTATTTT
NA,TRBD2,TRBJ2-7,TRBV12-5,CASGSWVRGSSYEQYF,TGTGCTAGTGGTTCTTGGGTGCGGGGGAGCTCCTACGAGCAGTACTTC
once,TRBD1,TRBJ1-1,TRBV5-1,CASSNQGAGNTEAFF,TGCGCCAGCAGCAATCAGGGGGCAGGTAACACTGAAGCTTTCTTT
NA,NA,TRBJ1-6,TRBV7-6,CASSHARVHSPLHF,TGTGCCAGCAGCCACGCCAGGGTACATTCACCCCTCCACTTT
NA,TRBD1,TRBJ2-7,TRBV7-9,CASSLAGQGLYEQYF,TGTGCCAGCAGCTTAGCGGGACAGGGACTCTACGAGCAGTACTTC
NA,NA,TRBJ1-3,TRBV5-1,CASSSGRTTGNTIYF,TGCGCCAGCAGCTCCGGAAGGACCACTGGAAACACCATATATTTT
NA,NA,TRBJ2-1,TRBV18,CASSPGINYNEQFF,TGTGCCAGCTCACCAGGTATCAACTACAATGAGCAGTTCTTC
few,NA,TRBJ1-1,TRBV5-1,CASSLVVGPGEAFF,TGCGCCAGCAGCTTGGTTGTGGGTCCCGGTGAAGCTTTCTTT
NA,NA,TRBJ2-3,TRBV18,CATMSGPSTDTQYF,TGTGCCACCATGAGCGGCCCCAGCACAGATACGCAGTATTTT
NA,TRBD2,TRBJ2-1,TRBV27,CASSLGLAGDEQFF,TGTGCCAGCAGTTTGGGACTAGCGGGAGATGAGCAGTTCTTC
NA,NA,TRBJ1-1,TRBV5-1,CASRLTLNTEAFF,TGCGCCAGCAGGCTGACACTGAACACTGAAGCTTTCTTT
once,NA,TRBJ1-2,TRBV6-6,CASSYMLRGYTF,TGTGCCAGCAGTTACATGCTGCGTGGCTACACCTTC
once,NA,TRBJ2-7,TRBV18,CASSPQGGDYEQYF,TGTGCCAGCTCACCCCAGGGGGGCGACTACGAGCAGTACTTC
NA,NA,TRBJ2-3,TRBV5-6,CASSLGGRLRGTDTQYF,TGTGCCAGCAGCCTTGGGGGTCGGCTCCGGGGCACAGATACGCAGTATTTT
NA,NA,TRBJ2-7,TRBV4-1,CASSQVPRTPLTVTYEQYF,TGCGCCAGCAGCCAAGTACCCCGGACCCCGCTGACGGTAACCTACGAGCAGTACTTC
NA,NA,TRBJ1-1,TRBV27,CASRFGGRTEAFF,TGTGCCAGCAGATTTGGGGGGAGGACTGAAGCTTTCTTT
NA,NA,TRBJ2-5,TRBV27,CASPSGAWETQYF,TGTGCCTCCCCGTCGGGGGCTTGGGAGACCCAGTACTTC
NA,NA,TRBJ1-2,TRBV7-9,CASIGGSTNYGYTF,TGTGCCAGCATAGGGGGGTCGACTAACTATGGCTACACCTTC
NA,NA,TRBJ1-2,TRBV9,CASSVLQGYGYTF,TGTGCCAGCAGCGTACTACAGGGCTATGGCTACACCTTC
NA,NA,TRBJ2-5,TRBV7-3,CASSLNGLQETQYF,TGTGCCAGCAGCTTAAATGGACTCCAAGAGACCCAGTACTTC
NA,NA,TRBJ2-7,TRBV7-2,CASRHRDAYEQYF,TGTGCCAGCAGGCACAGGGACGCCTACGAGCAGTACTTC